This TCR beta chain appears in the sequencing data of a study of shared clonotypes between healthy human individuals. Study-level information: Per donor, CD8 memory used one plate, CD8 naive used two, CD4 memory used three and CD4 naive used three.

The data were produced by immunoSEQ multiplex PCR, yet TCRdb's version contains in-frame clones alone and is incomplete. This table has about 2.4 million clones, approximately 94% appearing once. CDR3 length: 14 amino acids. Germline CDR1 and CDR2: SGHVS and FNYEAQ. The germline V and J ends were trimmed by 1 base and 7 bases, with 8 bases remaining between them. Within Nashville, Tennessee resided all donors, each a Caucasian adult. The TCR originated in a man aged 18 to 30 in good health. Some clones in this sample may be carry-over from other donors' samples. The genes are TRBV7-6 and TRBJ1-6; possibly TRBD1 for D (6 bases). The sequencing input was naive CD4+ T cells from PBMCs. The subset was: CD45RA+ positively selected. CDR3 residues: CASSLEGGNSPLHF. CDR3 sequence (DNA): TGTGCCAGCAGCTTAGAAGGGGGAAATTCACCCCTCCACTTT. Full variable domain (missing parts from reference TRBV7-6 and TRBJ1-6): GAGVSQSPRYKVTKRGQDVALRCDPISGHVSLYWYRQALGQGPEFLTYFNYEAQQDKSGLPNDRFSAERPEGSISTLTIQRTEQRDSAMYRCASSLEGGNSPLHFGNGTRLTVT.